A single sample is the source of the 31 T cell receptor beta chains below, sequenced in a study of early T cells in non-severe SARS-CoV-2 infection. TCRdb ran MiXCR on the 5' RACE reads and lists one entry per CDR3 protein. This repertoire shows fewer than 75,000 distinct CDR3 sequences, over 20% found once; its top ten account for 16%. This specimen consisted of whole blood, obtained at baseline. These TCRs come from an adult who was a healthcare worker with PCR-confirmed SARS-CoV-2 infection or an uninfected control (not recorded which).

In its sample, this clonotype was seen a few times. This chain joins TRBV2 and TRBJ1-6; unclear D gene. The CDR3 totals 14 residues. Trimming removed 4 bases at V and 7 bases at J, with 11 bases between. Germline V gene lookup returns CDR1 SNHLY and CDR2 FYNNEI. DNA of the CDR3: TGTGCCAGCAGTGGCGTTAGGGTAAATTCACCCCTCCACTTT. Residues: CASSGVRVNSPLHF. The full variable domain, completed using reference TRBV2 and TRBJ1-6, is EPEVTQTPSHQVTQMGQEVILRCVPISNHLYFYWYRQILGQKVEFLVSFYNNEISEKSEIFDDQFSVERPDGSNFTLKIRSTKLEDSAMYFCASSGVRVNSPLHFGNGTRLTVT.

This chain joins TRBV12-3 or TRBV12-4 and TRBJ2-7, with TRBD1 matching 7 bases. The CDR3 spans 13 residues. Trimming took 5 bases from V and 3 from J; bases not matched to a gene: 4. The CDR3 region is CASSRGQIYEQYF. CDR3 in DNA: TGTGCCAGCAGTCGGGGACAGATCTACGAGCAGTACTTC.

This clonotype was found many times. The gene calls are TRBV29-1 and TRBJ2-5; D is possibly TRBD1 or TRBD2 (5 bases each). Per the germline V gene, CDR1 is SQVTM and CDR2 is ANQGSEA. The CDR3 is 13 amino acids. Trimming removed 4 bases at V and 2 bases at J, with 11 bases between. The CDR3, as DNA: TGCAGCGTTGCCCGGGGCGGGCAAGAGACCCAGTACTTC. It is translated as CSVARGGQETQYF.

This clonotype has only a few counts. The J gene is TRBJ1-5, the V gene TRBV12-3 or TRBV12-4; D unclear. V lost 6 bases and J lost 1, with 10 bases in between. The CDR3 totals 14 residues. DNA for the CDR3: TGTGCCAGCAGCCGCTTATTGAGCAATCAGCCCCAGCATTTT. It is translated as CASSRLLSNQPQHF.

This clonotype was seen many times. The gene calls are TRBV2 and TRBJ2-1; D may be TRBD1 (6 bases). The CDR3 loop spans 10 amino acids. The germline V gene has CDR1 SNHLY and CDR2 FYNNEI. The germline V and J ends were trimmed by 9 bases and 7 bases, with 7 bases remaining between them. The CDR3 loop reads CARGGNEQFF. CDR3 coding DNA: TGTGCCAGAGGGGGAAATGAGCAGTTCTTC. Full variable domain (missing parts from reference TRBV2 and TRBJ2-1): EPEVTQTPSHQVTQMGQEVILRCVPISNHLYFYWYRQILGQKVEFLVSFYNNEISEKSEIFDDQFSVERPDGSNFTLKIRSTKLEDSAMYFCARGGNEQFFGPGTRLTVL.

A word on this clonotype: Sequence at one end of the junction differs from germline and may be a read error. The V call is TRBV19, the J call TRBJ1-5; no clear D. Germline assignment: CDR1 LNHDA and CDR2 SQIVND (reference sequence). The CDR3 runs 13 residues. CDR3: CASIPTWGLLVNF. The DNA of the CDR3 is TGTGCCAGTATCCCCACTTGGGGTCTGTTAGTGAATTTT.

There are a few counts of this clonotype. This rearrangement joins TRBV18 to TRBJ2-1; D gene ambiguous. CDR3 length: 14 amino acids. The V end lost 2 bases, the J end lost 5 bases, and 10 bases lay between the germline ends. Germline V lookup: CDR1 KGHSH, CDR2 LQKENI. The CDR3 sequence is CASSPGSSNNEQFF. The CDR3 DNA reads as TGTGCCAGCTCACCAGGCTCATCCAACAATGAGCAGTTCTTC.

This clonotype was seen more than once but under ten times. The rearrangement uses TRBV18 and TRBJ1-2; a weak D match, TRBD1 (6 bases). The V gene lost 3 bases and the J gene lost 5 bases, with 13 bases spanning the gap. CDR3 length: 14 residues. Germline values: CDR1 KGHSH, CDR2 LQKENI. Written as DNA, the CDR3 is TGTGCCAGCTCACCGGACAGAAAATCGTATGGCTACACCTTC. Translation: CASSPDRKSYGYTF.

This clonotype turned up a few times. The chain joins TRBV10-2 to TRBJ2-7; 10 bases are a match to TRBD1. Germline V gene sequence: CDR1 WSHSY, CDR2 SAAADI. The CDR3 sequence is 16 residues long. V was pared by 5 bases and J by 2 bases, with 9 bases of the junction left unmatched. Written as DNA, the CDR3 is TGCGCCAGCAGTCCCTCCGGACAGGGGGGGGCCTACGAGCAGTACTTC. Protein product: CASSPSGQGGAYEQYF.

This clonotype was found a few times. The chain is built from TRBV24-1 and TRBJ1-1; weak D call: TRBD1 (6 bases). Germline assignment: CDR1 KGHDR and CDR2 SFDVKD. The CDR3 covers 17 residues. V dropped 1 base and J dropped 0 bases, with 14 bases sitting between them. CDR3 region: CATSDFRQGSMNTEAFF. Written as DNA, the CDR3 is TGTGCCACCAGTGATTTTCGTCAGGGGAGTATGAACACTGAAGCTTTCTTT.

The J gene is TRBJ2-3, the V gene TRBV10-2; 10 nucleotides match TRBD2. There are 17 residues in the CDR3. Germline lookup yields CDR1 WSHSY and CDR2 SAAADI. The ends lost 3 bases at V and 6 bases at J; junction bases unmatched: 12. CDR3 DNA: TGCGCCAGCAGTGATCATGGACTAGCGGATATTATGGATACGCAGTATTTT. Translating gives CASSDHGLADIMDTQYF.

This clonotype was detected a few times. This chain uses TRBV6-5 with TRBJ2-2, with a possible D match to TRBD1 (6 bases). The CDR3 length is 18 residues. V lost 0 bases and J 1 base, leaving 15 bases between the germline ends. CDR1 and CDR2 (germline): MNHEY, SVGAGI. The CDR3: CASSYSLSVTGNTGELFF. The CDR3 DNA is TGTGCCAGCAGTTACTCGCTCTCTGTGACAGGGAACACCGGGGAGCTGTTTTTT.

As for this clonotype: Possible read error: a much larger clone is one base away. V is TRBV7-3 and J is TRBJ2-5; D might be TRBD1 or TRBD2, each matching 5 bases. The CDR3 is made up of 12 amino acids. Between the trimmed V and J ends, which lost 5 bases and 5 bases, there was a span of 9 bases. Germline lookup yields CDR1 SGHTA and CDR2 FQGTGA. CDR3 residues: CASSRDGETQYF. The CDR3 bases are TGTGCCAGCAGCCGGGACGGGGAGACCCAGTACTTC.

The CDR3 sequence: CASSQVGNEQFF. The CDR3 DNA reads as TGTGCCAGCAGCCAAGTGGGAAATGAGCAGTTCTTC. This chain connects TRBV3-1 to TRBJ2-1; D remains unclear. Trimming removed 1 base at V and 7 bases at J, with 5 bases between. The CDR3 loop spans 12 amino acids. Germline V lookup: CDR1 LGHDT, CDR2 YNNKEL (reference sequence).

This clonotype was seen a few times. This chain connects TRBV19 to TRBJ2-7; D gene ambiguous. Trimming stripped 10 bases from V and 1 base from J, with 14 bases between. Germline assignment: CDR1 LNHDA and CDR2 SQIVND (reference sequence). The CDR3 is 13 residues long. The CDR3 sequence is CATAEVASYEQYF. The CDR3 DNA follows: TGTGCCACCGCGGAAGTGGCGTCCTACGAGCAGTACTTC. Full variable domain (rest looked up from reference TRBV19 and TRBJ2-7): DGGITQSPKYLFRKEGQNVTLSCEQNLNHDAMYWYRQDPGQGLRLIYYSQIVNDFQKGDIAEGYSVSREKKESFPLTVTSAQKNPTAFYLCATAEVASYEQYFGPGTRLTVT.

This chain uses TRBV12-3 or TRBV12-4 with TRBJ2-5; D is ambiguous. V lost 1 base and J lost 5, with 8 bases in between. The CDR3 contains 13 residues. CDR3 bases: TGTGCCAGCAGTTTAGTCCCGCGGGAGACCCAGTACTTC. The encoded protein is CASSLVPRETQYF.

The genes are TRBV4-1 and TRBJ2-7, with D possibly TRBD2 on 6 matching bases. Germline V gene sequence: CDR1 MGHRA, CDR2 YSYEKL. This CDR3 spans 13 amino acids. V was trimmed by 6 bases and J by 7 bases, leaving 16 bases between them. The CDR3 protein is CASRPIGGGEQYF. For the CDR3, the DNA is TGCGCCAGCAGGCCTATCGGGGGAGGTGAGCAGTACTTC.

The V gene is TRBV10-3, the J gene TRBJ2-1; 10 bases align to TRBD2. V gave up 4 bases and J gave up 8 bases; unmatched junction bases: 5. Germline CDR1 reads ENHRY; CDR2 reads SYGVKD. The CDR3 contains 14 residues. The CDR3 DNA is TGTGCCATCAGTGTCAGCGGGGGGGCCGATGAGCAGTTCTTC. Its protein is CAISVSGGADEQFF.

This clonotype was recorded a few times. This chain uses TRBV12-3 or TRBV12-4 with TRBJ1-1; D is perhaps TRBD1 (5 bases). Between the trimmed V and J ends, which lost 6 bases and 6 bases, there was a span of 17 bases. The CDR3 extends over 14 amino acids. This CDR3 reads CASSTIQGMSEAFF. The CDR3 nucleotides read TGTGCCAGCAGCACTATTCAGGGAATGTCTGAAGCTTTCTTT.

The chain recombines TRBV14 with TRBJ2-3, with 8 bases fitting TRBD1. V lost 3 bases to trimming and J lost 0 bases; unmatched junction nucleotides: 5. The CDR3 length is 16 residues. Germline V gene data show CDR1 as SGHDN and CDR2 as FVKESK. CDR3 nucleotide sequence: TGTGCCAGCAGCCATCTAGGACAGGGCAGCACAGATACGCAGTATTTT. It codes for CASSHLGQGSTDTQYF.

As to this clonotype: A read error may account for a junction end that differs from germline. The chain joins TRBV18 to TRBJ2-7; 7 positions match TRBD1. Germline V gene data show CDR1 as KGHSH and CDR2 as LQKENI. CDR3 size: 15 residues. CDR3 sequence reads: CVSSPGGRETYEQYF. In DNA, the CDR3 is TGTGTCAGCTCACCAGGGGGTAGGGAAACCTACGAGCAGTACTTC.

This clonotype was observed a few times. The chain joins TRBV10-2 to TRBJ2-5; weak D call: TRBD2 (5 bases). CDR3 length: 13 amino acids. Trimming left V 3 bases short and J 7 bases short, with 12 bases between. Germline CDR1 is WSHSY and CDR2 is SAAADI. The CDR3 is CASSDQARGTQYF. The CDR3, as DNA: TGCGCCAGCAGTGACCAGGCCCGGGGGACCCAGTACTTC.

The chain recombines TRBV10-3 with TRBJ1-6; D is uncertain. The CDR3 sequence is 12 residues long. The V gene's germline CDR1 is ENHRY and CDR2 SYGVKD. The V and J ends lost 3 bases and 7 bases respectively, with 4 bases between them. The CDR3 bases are TGTGCCATCAGTGACAAGAATTCACCCCTCCACTTT. Amino acids: CAISDKNSPLHF.

The J gene is TRBJ2-3, the V gene TRBV4-2, with 8 bases identical to TRBD2. The V segment lost 1 base and the J segment 10 bases; nucleotides outside the gene matches: 10. Germline loops: CDR1 LGHNA, CDR2 YNFKEQ. The CDR3 has 15 residues. The CDR3 is CASSQVGGGHLAQYF. DNA of the CDR3: TGTGCCAGCAGCCAAGTGGGCGGGGGGCACCTGGCGCAGTATTTT.

The J gene is TRBJ2-7, the V gene TRBV3-2; the D call of TRBD1 is as the table states it, not checked on the DNA. TRBV3-2 is noted as a pseudogene. This CDR3 has 16 residues. Here the CDR3 reads CASSQEEEGAPGEQYF. CDR3 sequence (DNA): TGTGCCAGCAGCCAAGAGGAAGAAGGAGCCCCAGGGGAGCAGTACTTC.

This clonotype showed up just a few times. V usage is TRBV7-3 and J usage is TRBJ2-2, with 10 bases aligning to TRBD1. J gave up 8 bases and V 1 base, and 10 bases lay outside the gene matches. This CDR3 region has 17 residues. Germline CDR1 is SGHTA and CDR2 is FQGTGA. CDR3 sequence (DNA): TGTGCCAGCAGCTTAAATTGGGACAGGGGAAGATTAGGGGAGCTGTTTTTT. It yields the protein CASSLNWDRGRLGELFF.

This clonotype was detected only a few times. This chain joins TRBV15 and TRBJ1-5; D is ambiguous. Trimming took off 0 bases at V and 3 bases at J, with 6 bases between the two ends. The CDR3 has 14 amino acids. The germline V gene encodes CDR1 LNHNV and CDR2 YYDKDF (reference sequence). The CDR3 region is CATSRDPINQPQHF. The DNA of the CDR3 is TGTGCCACCAGCAGAGATCCCATCAATCAGCCCCAGCATTTT. Combining the CDR3 with reference TRBV15 and TRBJ1-5 gives the whole variable domain DAMVIQNPRYQVTQFGKPVTLSCSQTLNHNVMYWYQQKSSQAPKLLFHYYDKDFNNEADTPDNFQSRRPNTSFCFLDIRSPGLGDTAMYLCATSRDPINQPQHFGDGTRLSIL.

This clonotype has a count of ten or more. The gene calls are TRBV12-3 or TRBV12-4 and TRBJ2-5, with D tentatively TRBD2 (6 bases). Deletions cut 5 bases from V and 2 bases from J, with 12 bases between. The CDR3 is 14 residues long. As DNA, the CDR3 is TGTGCCAGCAGTCGCCCCGGGACTCAAGAGACCCAGTACTTC. Protein sequence: CASSRPGTQETQYF.

V gene TRBV7-9 combines with J gene TRBJ1-1, with 10 positions matching TRBD1. The CDR3 is 16 amino acids. V shed 4 bases and J 5 bases; nucleotides not matched to a gene: 10. CDR1 and CDR2 (germline): SEHNR, FQNEAQ (reference sequence). The DNA for the CDR3 is TGTGCCAGCAGCTCTTACCCGGGACAGGGGCAAACTGAAGCTTTCTTT. Translation gives CASSSYPGQGQTEAFF.

This clonotype was observed a few times. V gene TRBV7-8 combines with J gene TRBJ1-1, with D tentatively TRBD1 (6 bases). V shed 5 bases and J shed 0 bases, with 13 bases lying between them. Germline CDR1 reads SGHVS; CDR2 reads FQNEAQ. The CDR3 consists of 15 residues. This CDR3 reads CASSLRQDMNTEAFF. The CDR3 DNA reads TGTGCCAGCAGCCTAAGACAGGATATGAACACTGAAGCTTTCTTT.

CDR3 amino acids: CAWSVLVTEAFF. The CDR3 DNA is TGTGCCTGGAGTGTATTGGTAACTGAAGCTTTCTTT. The V and J genes are TRBV30 and TRBJ1-1; no clear D gene. Trimming removed 0 bases at V and 5 bases at J, with 7 bases between. The CDR3 has 12 residues. CDR1 is GTSNPN and CDR2 is SVGIG in the germline V gene (reference sequence). Together with reference TRBV30 and TRBJ1-1, the CDR3 gives the full variable domain: SQTIHQWPATLVQPVGSPLSLECTVEGTSNPNLYWYRQAAGRGLQLLFYSVGIGQISSEVPQNLSASRPQDRQFILSSKKLLLSDSGFYLCAWSVLVTEAFFGQGTRLTVV.